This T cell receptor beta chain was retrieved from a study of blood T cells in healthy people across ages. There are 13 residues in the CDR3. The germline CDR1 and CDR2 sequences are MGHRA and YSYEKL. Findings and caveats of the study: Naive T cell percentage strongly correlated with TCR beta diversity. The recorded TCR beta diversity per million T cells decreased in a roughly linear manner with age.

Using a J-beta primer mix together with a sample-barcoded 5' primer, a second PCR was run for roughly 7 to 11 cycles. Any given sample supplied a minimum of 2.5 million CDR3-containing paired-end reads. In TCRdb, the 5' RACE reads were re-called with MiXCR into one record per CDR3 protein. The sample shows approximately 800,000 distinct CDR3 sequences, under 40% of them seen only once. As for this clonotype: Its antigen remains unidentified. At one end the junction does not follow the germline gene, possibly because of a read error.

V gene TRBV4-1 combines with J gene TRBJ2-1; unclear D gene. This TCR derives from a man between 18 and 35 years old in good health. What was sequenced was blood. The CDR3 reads CASSPLERDGQFF. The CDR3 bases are TGCGCCAGCAGCCCATTAGAACGCGATGGGCAGTTCTTT.